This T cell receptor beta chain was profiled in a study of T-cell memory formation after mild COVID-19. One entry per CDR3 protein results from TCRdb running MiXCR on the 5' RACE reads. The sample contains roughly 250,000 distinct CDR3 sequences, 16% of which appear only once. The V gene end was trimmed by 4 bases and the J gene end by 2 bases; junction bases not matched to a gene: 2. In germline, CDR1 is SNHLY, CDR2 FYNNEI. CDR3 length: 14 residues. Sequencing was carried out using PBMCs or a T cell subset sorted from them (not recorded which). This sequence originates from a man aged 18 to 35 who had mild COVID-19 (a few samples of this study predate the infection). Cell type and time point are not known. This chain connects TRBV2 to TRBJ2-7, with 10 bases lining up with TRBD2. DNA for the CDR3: TGTGCCAGCAGTGTTAGCGGGGGGACCTACGAGCAGTACTTC. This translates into CASSVSGGTYEQYF.